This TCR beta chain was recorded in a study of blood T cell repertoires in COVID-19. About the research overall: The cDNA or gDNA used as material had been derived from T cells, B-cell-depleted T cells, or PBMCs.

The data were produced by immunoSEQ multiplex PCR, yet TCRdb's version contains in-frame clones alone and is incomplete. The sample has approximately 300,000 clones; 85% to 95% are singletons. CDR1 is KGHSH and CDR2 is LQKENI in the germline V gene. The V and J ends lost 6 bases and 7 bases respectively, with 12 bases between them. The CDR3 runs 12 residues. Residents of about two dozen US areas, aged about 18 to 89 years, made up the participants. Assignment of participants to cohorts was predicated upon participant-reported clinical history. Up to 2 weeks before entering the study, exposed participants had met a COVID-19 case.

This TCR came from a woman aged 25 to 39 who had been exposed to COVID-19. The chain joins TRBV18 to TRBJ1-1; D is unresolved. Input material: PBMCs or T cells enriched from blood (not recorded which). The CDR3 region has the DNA TGTGCCAGCTCCCCGTCACAAAATGAAGCTTTCTTT. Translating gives CASSPSQNEAFF.